The clone carrying this TCR beta chain was seen many times. Its antigen is currently unknown. Germline lookup yields CDR1 LGHNA and CDR2 YSLEER. The ends were cut back, 0 bases at V and 0 bases at J, with 15 bases in the middle. The CDR3 spans 19 residues. This sample is drawn from a study of CD8 T cells in ankylosing spondylitis. TCRdb re-called the 5' RACE reads through MiXCR, storing one row per CDR3 protein. The sample records more than 150,000 distinct CDR3 sequences, 15% to 20% being singletons. Study results and limitations: Disease-linked clones reportedly concentrated significantly in matched ankylosing spondylitis synovial fluid.

The chain employs TRBV4-3 and TRBJ1-6; no clear D. This sequence originates from a male donor between 5 and 29 years old with ankylosing spondylitis or in good health (not recorded which). Material for sequencing was blood, either unsorted or a sorted T cell fraction (not recorded which). The CDR3 coding sequence is TGCGCCAGCAGCCAAGATGCCTCGGGCAGCAGCTCCTATAATTCACCCCTCCACTTT. As protein: CASSQDASGSSSYNSPLHF.